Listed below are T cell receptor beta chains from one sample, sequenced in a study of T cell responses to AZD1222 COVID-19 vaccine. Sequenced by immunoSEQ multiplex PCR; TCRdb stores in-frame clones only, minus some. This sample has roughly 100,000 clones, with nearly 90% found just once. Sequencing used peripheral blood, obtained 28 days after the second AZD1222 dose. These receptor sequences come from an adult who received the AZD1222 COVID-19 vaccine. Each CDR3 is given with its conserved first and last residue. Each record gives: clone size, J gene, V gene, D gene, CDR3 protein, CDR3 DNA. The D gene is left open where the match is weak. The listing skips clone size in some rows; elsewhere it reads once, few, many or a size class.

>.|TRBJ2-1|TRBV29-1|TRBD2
CSVGKGLAAQEQFF
TGCAGCGTTGGGAAGGGACTAGCGGCCCAGGAGCAGTTCTTC
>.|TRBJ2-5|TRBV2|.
CASSSELQETQYF
TGTGCCAGCAGTTCAGAGCTCCAAGAGACCCAGTACTTC
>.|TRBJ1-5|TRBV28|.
CASSLGEKGHQHF
TGTGCCAGCAGTTTAGGGGAGAAGGGCCACCAGCATTTT
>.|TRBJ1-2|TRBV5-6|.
CASRPDGPYGYTF
TGTGCCAGCAGGCCGGACGGTCCCTATGGCTACACCTTC
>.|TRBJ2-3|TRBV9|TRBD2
CASSADGTSGTDTQYF
TGTGCCAGCAGCGCCGACGGGACTAGCGGCACAGATACGCAGTATTTT
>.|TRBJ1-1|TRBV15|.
CATSRDRTLTTEAFF
TGTGCCACCAGCAGAGATCGGACCCTGACCACTGAAGCTTTCTTT
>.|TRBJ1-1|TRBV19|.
CASSTTGNAEAFF
TGTGCCAGTAGTACCACAGGGAACGCTGAAGCTTTCTTT
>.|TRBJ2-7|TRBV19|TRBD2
CASSTRGGASGYEQYF
TGTGCCAGTAGTACCCGCGGGGGGGCGTCGGGCTACGAGCAGTACTTC
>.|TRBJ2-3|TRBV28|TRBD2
CASSSTRIKTSGLRADTQYF
TGTGCCAGCAGTTCCACCCGAATCAAGACTAGCGGCCTTAGGGCAGATACGCAGTATTTT
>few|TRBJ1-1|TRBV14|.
CASSHPGVTEAFF
TGTGCCAGCAGCCACCCAGGGGTCACTGAAGCTTTCTTT
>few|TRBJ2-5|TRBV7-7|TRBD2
CASSLGGLAGVGETQYF
TGTGCCAGCAGCTTAGGGGGACTAGCGGGAGTAGGAGAGACCCAGTACTTC
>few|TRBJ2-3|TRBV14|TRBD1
CASSRQGGLDTQYF
TGTGCCAGCAGCCGACAGGGCGGACTAGATACGCAGTATTTT
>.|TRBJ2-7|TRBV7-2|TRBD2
CASNLAGGPGHEQYF
TGTGCCAGCAACCTAGCGGGAGGGCCAGGCCACGAGCAGTACTTC
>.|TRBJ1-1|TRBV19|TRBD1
CASIGPGQGLAEAFF
TGTGCCAGTATAGGACCGGGACAGGGGTTGGCTGAAGCTTTCTTT
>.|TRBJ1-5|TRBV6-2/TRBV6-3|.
CASSPGGAGSGNQPQHF
TGTGCCAGCAGCCCTGGGGGGGCCGGGTCGGGCAATCAGCCCCAGCATTTT
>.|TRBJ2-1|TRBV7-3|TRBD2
CASSRSGSRNEQFF
TGTGCCAGCAGCCGTAGCGGGAGTAGGAATGAGCAGTTCTTC
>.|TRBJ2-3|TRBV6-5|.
CASIQSTDTQYF
TGTGCCAGTATCCAGAGCACAGATACGCAGTATTTT
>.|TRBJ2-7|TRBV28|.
CASTTGVYEQYF
TGTGCCAGCACCACGGGGGTATACGAGCAGTACTTC
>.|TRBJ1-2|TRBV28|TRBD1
CASTVAQGGGYTF
TGTGCCAGCACCGTAGCACAGGGGGGAGGCTACACCTTC
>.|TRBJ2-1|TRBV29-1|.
CSVESSVSYNEQFF
TGCAGCGTGGAATCTAGCGTCTCCTACAATGAGCAGTTCTTC
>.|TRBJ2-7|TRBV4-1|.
CASSQEGGPARSSYEQYF
TGCGCCAGCAGCCAAGAAGGTGGTCCGGCTCGGAGCTCCTACGAGCAGTACTTC
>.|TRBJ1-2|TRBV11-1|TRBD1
CASSGDREYGYTF
TGTGCCAGCAGCGGGGACAGGGAGTATGGCTACACCTTC
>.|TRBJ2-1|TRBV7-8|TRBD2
CASSSYSGIYYNEQFF
TGTGCCAGCAGCTCGTATAGCGGGATTTACTACAATGAGCAGTTCTTC
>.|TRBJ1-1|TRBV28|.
CASLGGVAEAFF
TGTGCCAGCCTAGGGGGGGTAGCTGAAGCTTTCTTT
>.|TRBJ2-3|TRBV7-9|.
CASSGETDTQYF
TGTGCCAGCTCAGGAGAAACAGATACGCAGTATTTT
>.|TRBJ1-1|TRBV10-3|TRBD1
CATTPDRVTEAFF
TGTGCCACCACTCCAGACAGGGTCACTGAAGCTTTCTTT
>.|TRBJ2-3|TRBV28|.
CASSLRGTDTQYF
TGTGCCAGCAGTTTACGAGGCACAGATACGCAGTATTTT
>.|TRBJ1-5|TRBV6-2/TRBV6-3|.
CASSWANQPQHF
TGTGCCAGCAGCTGGGCGAATCAGCCCCAGCATTTT
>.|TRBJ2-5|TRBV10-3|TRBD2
CAISESQAGGLETQYF
TGTGCCATCAGTGAGTCGCAAGCGGGAGGGTTGGAGACCCAGTACTTC
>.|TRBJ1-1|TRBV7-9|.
CASSSIRGGRNTEAFF
TGTGCCAGCAGCTCTATTCGCGGGGGGCGGAACACTGAAGCTTTCTTT
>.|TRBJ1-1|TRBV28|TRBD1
CASSLGRQGPNTEAFF
TGTGCCAGCAGTTTAGGTCGACAGGGGCCGAACACTGAAGCTTTCTTT
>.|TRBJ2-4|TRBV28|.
CASSLEGRNIQYF
TGTGCCAGCAGTTTAGAGGGAAGGAACATTCAGTACTTC
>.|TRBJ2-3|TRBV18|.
CASSPLGGAFRISTDTQYF
TGTGCCAGCTCACCCCTCGGGGGCGCTTTCCGAATAAGCACAGATACGCAGTATTTT
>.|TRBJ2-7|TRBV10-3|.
CAISALVGSSYEQYF
TGTGCCATCAGTGCCCTTGTGGGGAGCTCCTACGAGCAGTACTTC